This TCR beta chain was identified during a study of blood T cell repertoires in COVID-19. Study context: In each case, the material was cDNA or gDNA derived from T cells, B-cell-depleted T cells, or PBMCs.

Libraries were prepared by immunoSEQ multiplex PCR; TCRdb keeps only in-frame clonotypes and omits some of them. The table records 250,000 to 350,000 clones, about 91% of them present only once. V lost 0 bases and J lost 3; bases outside the gene matches: 3. CDR1 and CDR2 from the germline V gene are SGHAT and FQNNGV. CDR3 length: 15 residues. The sample consisted of peripheral blood. This clonotype was sampled from a woman aged 55-70 years with acute or convalescent COVID-19. V gene TRBV11-2 combines with J gene TRBJ2-7, with 9 bases lining up with TRBD2. CDR3 amino acids: CASSLDWRGGYEQYF. DNA for the CDR3: TGTGCCAGCAGCTTAGACTGGCGGGGGGGCTACGAGCAGTACTTC.